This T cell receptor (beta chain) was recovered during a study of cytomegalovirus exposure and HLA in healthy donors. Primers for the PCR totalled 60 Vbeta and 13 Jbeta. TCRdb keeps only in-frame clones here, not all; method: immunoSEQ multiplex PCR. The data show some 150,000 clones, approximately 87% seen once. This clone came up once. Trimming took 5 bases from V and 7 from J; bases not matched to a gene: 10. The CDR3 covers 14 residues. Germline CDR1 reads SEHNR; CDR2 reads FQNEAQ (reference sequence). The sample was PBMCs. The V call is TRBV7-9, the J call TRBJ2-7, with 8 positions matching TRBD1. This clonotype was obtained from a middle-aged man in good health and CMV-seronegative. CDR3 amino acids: CASSISGQGGEQYF. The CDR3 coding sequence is TGTGCCAGCAGCATTTCCGGACAGGGCGGGGAGCAGTACTTC.